The 2 T cell receptor beta chains presented below share a single source sample, sequenced in a study of cytomegalovirus exposure and HLA in healthy donors. PCR employed 60 Vbeta and 13 Jbeta primers. Clones were read by immunoSEQ multiplex PCR, and TCRdb kept only the in-frame ones, dropping some. The table has more than 150,000 clones, more than 75% seen once. Sequenced sample: PBMCs. These receptors all come from a woman aged 25 to 39 in good health and CMV-seropositive.

On this clone itself: In the same sample, other DNA sequences code for this CDR3. The chain couples TRBV6-5 to TRBJ2-7; 7 positions match TRBD1. Per germline, CDR1 MNHEY and CDR2 SVGAGI. The V segment lost 9 bases and the J segment 0 bases; nucleotides outside the gene matches: 5. This CDR3 region has 13 residues. CDR3 sequence: CASSTGASYEQYF. CDR3 coding DNA: TGTGCCAGTAGTACAGGGGCCTCCTACGAGCAGTACTTC.

This chain joins TRBV7-2 and TRBJ1-5; 7 bases line up with TRBD1. The V gene's germline CDR1 is SGHTA and CDR2 FQGNSA. The ends lost 5 bases at V and 0 bases at J; junction bases unmatched: 10. CDR3 length equals 17 residues. CDR3 loop: CASSLGQVPFSNQPQHF. The CDR3 nucleotides are TGTGCCAGCAGCCTCGGACAGGTCCCGTTTAGCAATCAGCCCCAGCATTTT.